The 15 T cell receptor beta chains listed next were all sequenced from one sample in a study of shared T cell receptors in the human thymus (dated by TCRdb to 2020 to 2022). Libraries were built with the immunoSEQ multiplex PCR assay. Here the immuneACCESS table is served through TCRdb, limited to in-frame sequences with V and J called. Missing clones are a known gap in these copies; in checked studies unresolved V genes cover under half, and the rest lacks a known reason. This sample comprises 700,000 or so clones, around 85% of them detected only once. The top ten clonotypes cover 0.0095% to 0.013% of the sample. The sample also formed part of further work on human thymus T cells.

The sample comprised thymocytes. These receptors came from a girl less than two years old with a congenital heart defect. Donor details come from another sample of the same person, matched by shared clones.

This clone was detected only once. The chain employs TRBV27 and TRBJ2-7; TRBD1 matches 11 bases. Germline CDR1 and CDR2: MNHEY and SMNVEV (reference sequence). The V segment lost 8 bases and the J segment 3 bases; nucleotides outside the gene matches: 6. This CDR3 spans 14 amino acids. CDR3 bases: TGTGCCAGCGGCCGGGACAGGGGGTTCTACGAGCAGTACTTC. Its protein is CASGRDRGFYEQYF.

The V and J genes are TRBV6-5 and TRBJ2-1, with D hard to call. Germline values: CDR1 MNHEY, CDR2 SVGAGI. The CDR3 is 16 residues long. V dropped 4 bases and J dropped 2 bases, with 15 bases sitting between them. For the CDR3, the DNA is TGTGCCAGCAGTTTTTTAGCCGGTGTGACCTACAATGAGCAGTTCTTC. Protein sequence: CASSFLAGVTYNEQFF.

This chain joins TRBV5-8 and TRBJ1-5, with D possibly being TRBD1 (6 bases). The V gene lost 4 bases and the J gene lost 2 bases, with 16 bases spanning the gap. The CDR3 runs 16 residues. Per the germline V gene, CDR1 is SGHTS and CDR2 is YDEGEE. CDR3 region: CASSGYRVQGNQPQHF. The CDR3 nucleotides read TGTGCCAGCAGCGGGTACAGGGTCCAGGGCAATCAGCCCCAGCATTTT.

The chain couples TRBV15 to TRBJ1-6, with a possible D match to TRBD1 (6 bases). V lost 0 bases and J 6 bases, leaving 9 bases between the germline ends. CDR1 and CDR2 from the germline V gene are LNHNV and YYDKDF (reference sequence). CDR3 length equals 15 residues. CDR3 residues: CATSRDPDSNSPLHF. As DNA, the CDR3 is TGTGCCACCAGCAGAGATCCGGACAGTAATTCACCCCTCCACTTT.

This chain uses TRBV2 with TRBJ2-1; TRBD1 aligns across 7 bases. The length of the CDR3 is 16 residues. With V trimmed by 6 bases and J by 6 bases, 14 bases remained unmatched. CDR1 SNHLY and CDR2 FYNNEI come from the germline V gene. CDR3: CASSRRGSVYLNEQFF. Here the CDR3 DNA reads TGTGCCAGCAGCCGCAGGGGGTCCGTTTATCTCAATGAGCAGTTCTTC.

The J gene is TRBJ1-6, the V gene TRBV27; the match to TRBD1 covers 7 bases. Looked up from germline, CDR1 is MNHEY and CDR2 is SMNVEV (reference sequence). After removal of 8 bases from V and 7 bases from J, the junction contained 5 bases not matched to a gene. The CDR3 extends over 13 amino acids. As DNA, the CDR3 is TGTGCCAGCGCCCGGGACAGCAATTCACCCCTCCACTTT. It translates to CASARDSNSPLHF.

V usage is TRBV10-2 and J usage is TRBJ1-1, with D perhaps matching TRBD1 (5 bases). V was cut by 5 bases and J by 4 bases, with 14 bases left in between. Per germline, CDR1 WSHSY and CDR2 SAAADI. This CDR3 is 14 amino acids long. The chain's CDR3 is CASSRGYPTTEAFF. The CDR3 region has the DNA TGCGCCAGCAGTAGGGGATACCCCACCACTGAAGCTTTCTTT.

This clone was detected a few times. CDR3 residues: CASTSYSRDFEKLFF. The CDR3 region has the DNA TGTGCCAGCACCTCCTATTCCAGGGACTTTGAAAAACTGTTTTTT. V and J are TRBV7-8 and TRBJ1-4; D is possibly TRBD1 (5 bases). CDR3 length: 15 residues. Germline lookup yields CDR1 SGHVS and CDR2 FQNEAQ. V was trimmed by 7 bases and J by 7 bases, leaving 19 bases between them.

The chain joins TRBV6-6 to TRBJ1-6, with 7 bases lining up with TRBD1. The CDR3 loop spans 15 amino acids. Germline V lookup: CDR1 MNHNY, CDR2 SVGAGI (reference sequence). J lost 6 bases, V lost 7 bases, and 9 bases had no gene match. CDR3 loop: CASTRTGPRNSPLHF. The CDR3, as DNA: TGTGCCAGCACCCGGACAGGCCCACGTAATTCACCCCTCCACTTT.

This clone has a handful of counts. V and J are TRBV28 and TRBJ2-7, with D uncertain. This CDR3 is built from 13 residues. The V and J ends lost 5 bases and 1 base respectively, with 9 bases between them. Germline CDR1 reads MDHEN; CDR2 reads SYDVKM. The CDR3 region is CASSETLSYEQYF. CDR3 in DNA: TGTGCCAGCAGTGAGACACTGTCCTACGAGCAGTACTTC.

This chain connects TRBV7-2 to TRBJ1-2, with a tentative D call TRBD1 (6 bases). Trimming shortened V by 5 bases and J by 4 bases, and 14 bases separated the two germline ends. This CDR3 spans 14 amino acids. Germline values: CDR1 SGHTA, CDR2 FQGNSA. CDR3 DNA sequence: TGTGCCAGCAGCCAAGTAACAGGGCTCTATGGCTACACCTTC. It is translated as CASSQVTGLYGYTF.

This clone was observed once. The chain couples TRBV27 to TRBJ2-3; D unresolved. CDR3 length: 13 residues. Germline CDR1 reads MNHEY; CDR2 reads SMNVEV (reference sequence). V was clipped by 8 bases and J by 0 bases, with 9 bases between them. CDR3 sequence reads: CASGLFSTDTQYF. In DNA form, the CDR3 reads TGTGCCAGCGGCCTTTTTAGCACAGATACGCAGTATTTT.

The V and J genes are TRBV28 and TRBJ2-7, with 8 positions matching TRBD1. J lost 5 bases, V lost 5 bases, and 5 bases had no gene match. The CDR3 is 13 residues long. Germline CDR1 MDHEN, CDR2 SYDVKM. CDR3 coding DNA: TGTGCCAGCAGTCTGAGGACAGGGCACGAGCAGTACTTC. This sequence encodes CASSLRTGHEQYF. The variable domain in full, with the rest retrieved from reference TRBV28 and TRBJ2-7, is DVKVTQSSRYLVKRTGEKVFLECVQDMDHENMFWYRQDPGLGLRLIYFSYDVKMKEKGDIPEGYSVSREKKERFSLILESASTNQTSMYLCASSLRTGHEQYFGPGTRLTVT.

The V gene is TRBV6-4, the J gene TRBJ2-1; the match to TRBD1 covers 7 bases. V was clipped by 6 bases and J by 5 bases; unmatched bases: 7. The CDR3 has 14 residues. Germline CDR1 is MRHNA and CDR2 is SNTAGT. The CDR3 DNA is TGTGCCAGCAGGTGGGACAGTACCCACAATGAGCAGTTCTTC. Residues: CASRWDSTHNEQFF.

CDR3 DNA sequence: TGCGCCAGCAGCCAAGATCGCAGGGGATACTATGGCTACACCTTC. This sequence encodes CASSQDRRGYYGYTF. The chain couples TRBV4-3 to TRBJ1-2; possibly TRBD1 for D (6 bases). Per the germline V gene, CDR1 is LGHNA and CDR2 is YSLEER. The CDR3 contains 15 residues. V gave up 0 bases and J gave up 3 bases, with 11 bases separating them.